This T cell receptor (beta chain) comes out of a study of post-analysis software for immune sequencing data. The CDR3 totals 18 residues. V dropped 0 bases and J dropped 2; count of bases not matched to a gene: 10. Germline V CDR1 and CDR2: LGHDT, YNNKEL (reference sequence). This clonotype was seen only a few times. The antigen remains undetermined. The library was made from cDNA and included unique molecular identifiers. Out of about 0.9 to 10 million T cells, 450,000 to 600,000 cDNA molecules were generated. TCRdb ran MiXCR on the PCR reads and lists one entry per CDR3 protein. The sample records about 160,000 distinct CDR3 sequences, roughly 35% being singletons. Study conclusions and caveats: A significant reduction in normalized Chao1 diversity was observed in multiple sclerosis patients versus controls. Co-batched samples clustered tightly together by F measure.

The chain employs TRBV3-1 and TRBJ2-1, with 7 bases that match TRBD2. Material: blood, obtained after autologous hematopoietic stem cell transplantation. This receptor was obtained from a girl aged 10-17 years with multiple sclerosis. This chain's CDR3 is CASSQDLLAGATYNEQFF. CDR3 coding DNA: TGTGCCAGCAGCCAAGATTTACTCGCGGGAGCCACCTACAATGAGCAGTTCTTC.